Presented here are 10 T cell receptor beta chains from one specimen sequenced in a study of cytomegalovirus exposure and HLA in healthy donors. 13 Jbeta primers and 60 Vbeta primers were used for the PCR. Assay used: immunoSEQ multiplex PCR; TCRdb lists only in-frame clones, some missing. The sample shows more than 85,000 clones, roughly a tenth of them seen only once. The source material was PBMCs. These receptors were taken from a man aged 50-59 years in good health and CMV-seropositive.

The J gene is TRBJ1-1, the V gene TRBV28, with 7 bases that match TRBD1. The V gene's germline CDR1 is MDHEN and CDR2 SYDVKM. The CDR3 length is 15 residues. Unmatched junction bases numbered 10, after V lost 6 bases and J lost 3 bases. The CDR3 region has the DNA TGTGCCAGCAGGACGACAGGGATAAGTGACACTGAAGCTTTCTTT. Encoded protein: CASRTTGISDTEAFF.

This clone was detected a few times. The CDR3 nucleotides are TGTGCCAGCGGAGGGGTTCGAGAAAAACTGTTTTTT. This sequence encodes CASGGVREKLFF. The chain couples TRBV28 to TRBJ1-4; a weak D match, TRBD1 (5 bases). Germline V gene lookup returns CDR1 MDHEN and CDR2 SYDVKM. Trimming pared 8 bases from V and 8 bases from J, leaving 12 bases between. The CDR3 extends over 12 amino acids.

This clone was observed a handful of times. The J gene is TRBJ2-1, the V gene TRBV19; D gene ambiguous. Trimming took off 3 bases at V and 4 bases at J, with 10 bases between the two ends. The CDR3 spans 14 residues. Germline CDR1 reads LNHDA; CDR2 reads SQIVND (reference sequence). CDR3 loop: CASSIARKYNEQFF. The CDR3 DNA sequence: TGTGCCAGTAGTATCGCCAGAAAGTACAATGAGCAGTTCTTC.

The table lists this clone with a few counts. V is TRBV27 and J is TRBJ1-5; D may be TRBD1 (5 bases). Germline CDR1 is MNHEY and CDR2 is SMNVEV (reference sequence). This CDR3 is 15 amino acids long. V lost 5 bases to trimming and J lost 6 bases, with 17 bases between them. CDR3 coding DNA: TGTGCCAGCAGTCCCGCCGGGCAGGGCGGTCAGCCCCAGCATTTT. Translation: CASSPAGQGGQPQHF.

The chain uses TRBV11-1 and TRBJ1-2; D possibly corresponds to TRBD1 (5 bases). The CDR3 length is 14 residues. Germline lookup yields CDR1 SGHAT and CDR2 FQDESV (reference sequence). V lost 5 bases to trimming and J lost 7 bases, with 17 bases between them. In DNA, the CDR3 is TGTGCCAGCAGCCCCGGCCGAGGGACTCTTGGCTACACCTTC. It yields the protein CASSPGRGTLGYTF.

The chain couples TRBV6-5 to TRBJ1-4; tentative D call: TRBD1 (5 bases). The CDR3 runs 16 residues. V lost 2 bases and J 4 bases, leaving 14 bases between the germline ends. Germline V gene data show CDR1 as MNHEY and CDR2 as SVGAGI. CDR3 nucleotides: TGTGCCAGCAGTTACGACAGACAGCCTCTTAATGAAAAACTGTTTTTT. It encodes CASSYDRQPLNEKLFF.

This clone has a count of ten or more. The chain combines TRBV6-6 with TRBJ2-1, with 9 bases lining up with TRBD2. CDR1 is MNHNY, CDR2 SVGAGI, per germline (reference sequence). The V gene end was trimmed by 7 bases and the J gene end by 3 bases; junction bases not matched to a gene: 1. CDR3 length: 13 amino acids. CDR3 loop: CASKTSGYNEQFF. In DNA form, the CDR3 reads TGTGCCAGCAAGACTAGCGGCTACAATGAGCAGTTCTTC.

The chain carries TRBV1 and TRBJ2-7; the D segment call TRBD2 is taken from the table without a DNA check. TRBV1 is noted as a pseudogene. The length of the CDR3 is 16 residues. The CDR3 here is CTSSQDVPSGHYEQYF. DNA of the CDR3: TGCACCAGCAGCCAAGATGTACCTAGCGGACACTACGAGCAGTACTTC.

The sample holds a few counts of this clone. The gene calls are TRBV30 and TRBJ2-4; D perhaps matches TRBD2 (7 bases). Germline V CDR1 and CDR2: GTSNPN, SVGIG (reference sequence). The CDR3 length is 13 residues. Trimming took off 3 bases at V and 8 bases at J, with 14 bases between the two ends. CDR3 bases: TGTGCCTGGAGCTCGGGGGGCATAGACATTCAGTACTTC. Translating gives CAWSSGGIDIQYF.

V usage is TRBV4-1 and J usage is TRBJ2-1; 7 bases agree with TRBD1. V dropped 0 bases and J dropped 3; count of bases not matched to a gene: 2. The germline CDR1 and CDR2 sequences are MGHRA and YSYEKL. The CDR3 is 15 residues long. Here the CDR3 reads CASSQDRDSYNEQFF. CDR3 DNA: TGCGCCAGCAGCCAAGATCGGGACAGCTACAATGAGCAGTTCTTC.